The 6 T cell receptor beta chains below come from one sample, sequenced in a study of cytomegalovirus exposure and HLA in healthy donors. The PCR used 60 Vbeta and 13 Jbeta primers. Sequenced by immunoSEQ multiplex PCR; TCRdb stores in-frame clones only, minus some. This sample yields around 180,000 clones, of which approximately 80% are seen a single time; 2% to 2.5% belongs to the top ten. The specimen was PBMCs. The source is a male donor in good health and CMV-seronegative.

This sequence joins TRBV10-3 and TRBJ2-7, with 7 bases that match TRBD1. CDR3 length: 14 amino acids. The V segment lost 3 bases and the J segment 3 bases; nucleotides outside the gene matches: 5. The germline CDR1 and CDR2 sequences are ENHRY and SYGVKD. The CDR3 bases are TGTGCCATCAGTGAAATTGGGACAGTCTACGAGCAGTACTTC. This gives the protein CAISEIGTVYEQYF.

As DNA, the CDR3 is TGTGCCAGCAGAGGAGCCCCAGGGGATACGCAGTATTTT. Translated, it gives CASRGAPGDTQYF. This rearrangement joins TRBV2 to TRBJ2-3; D is perhaps TRBD1 (5 bases). V was trimmed by 6 bases and J by 6 bases, leaving 13 bases between them. The CDR3 length is 13 residues. Germline loops: CDR1 SNHLY, CDR2 FYNNEI.

V and J are TRBV2 and TRBJ1-2; D unresolved. In germline, CDR1 is SNHLY, CDR2 FYNNEI. Trimming left V 4 bases short and J 2 bases short, with 11 bases between. The CDR3 runs to 14 residues. CDR3 nucleotide sequence: TGTGCCAGCAGTGGAGGTTGGCAGAACTATGGCTACACCTTC. This codes for CASSGGWQNYGYTF.

The chain is built from TRBV6-1 and TRBJ2-3, with 11 positions matching TRBD2. There are 15 residues in the CDR3. V gave up 6 bases and J gave up 2 bases; unmatched junction bases: 4. Germline CDR1 reads MNHNS; CDR2 reads SASEGT. The CDR3 DNA reads TGTGCCAGCAGGGTAGCGGGGGGGAACACAGATACGCAGTATTTT. Translated: CASRVAGGNTDTQYF.

This clone was counted between two and nine times. The chain couples TRBV18 to TRBJ2-7; 10 bases fit TRBD2. This CDR3 has 16 residues. Germline-derived CDR1 and CDR2 are KGHSH and LQKENI. The V and J ends lost 6 bases and 0 bases, in that order; junction bases with no gene match: 8. CDR3 loop: CASSLTSGMSSYEQYF. The CDR3 DNA reads as TGTGCCAGCTCCCTCACTAGCGGGATGAGCTCCTACGAGCAGTACTTC.

In this sample, this clone turned up once. The DNA for the CDR3 is TGTGCCAGCAGTAACGAACCGGGACAGGGGATGGACGAGCAGTACTTC. The encoded protein is CASSNEPGQGMDEQYF. The rearrangement joins TRBV7-6 to TRBJ2-7; 10 nucleotides match TRBD1. After removal of 6 bases from V and 5 bases from J, the junction contained 13 bases not matched to a gene. This CDR3 has 16 amino acids. Germline loops: CDR1 SGHVS, CDR2 FNYEAQ.